Presented here are 9 T cell receptor beta chains from one specimen sequenced in a study of cytotoxic CD8 clonotypes in ibrutinib-treated CLL. Generated by immunoSEQ multiplex PCR, the TCRdb table keeps only in-frame clones and is missing some. The sample lists about 140,000 clones, around three quarters occurring once. The sample here was PBMCs, taken after 12 months of ibrutinib treatment. The origin of the receptors is a human donor with chronic lymphocytic leukemia.

The chain has TRBV28 and TRBJ1-5; a possible D gene is TRBD1 (5 bases). CDR1 and CDR2 from the germline V gene are MDHEN and SYDVKM. The CDR3 is 14 residues long. V was cut by 2 bases and J by 3 bases, with 8 bases left in between. CDR3 loop: CASSLGAYNQPQHF. The DNA of the CDR3 is TGTGCCAGCAGTTTAGGGGCTTACAATCAGCCCCAGCATTTT.

This chain uses TRBV28 with TRBJ1-1; 7 positions match TRBD1. Germline-derived CDR1 and CDR2 are MDHEN and SYDVKM. The J segment lost 4 bases and the V segment lost 7 bases, leaving 6 bases of the junction unmatched. This CDR3 is built from 13 residues. The CDR3 spells CASILQGSTEAFF. The CDR3 DNA follows: TGTGCCAGCATCCTACAGGGGAGCACTGAAGCTTTCTTT.

The V gene is TRBV7-2, the J gene TRBJ2-7; D is possibly TRBD2 (7 bases). CDR1 and CDR2 (germline): SGHTA, FQGNSA. The CDR3 runs to 15 residues. Trimming stripped 5 bases from V and 7 bases from J, with 21 bases between. Here the CDR3 DNA reads TGTGCCAGCAGCCCTCACGCCGCGGGGGCAGATGAGCAGTACTTC. It encodes CASSPHAAGADEQYF.

The V gene is TRBV5-1, the J gene TRBJ2-1; D is perhaps TRBD1 (6 bases). The CDR3 runs to 13 residues. Germline V lookup: CDR1 SGHRS, CDR2 YFSETQ. Trimming removed 4 bases at V and 6 bases at J, with 11 bases between. The CDR3 coding sequence is TGCGCCAGCAGCCCGGACAGAACCAATGAGCAGTTCTTC. It translates to CASSPDRTNEQFF.

V is TRBV4-2 and J is TRBJ2-7; a possible D gene is TRBD2 (6 bases). Germline CDR1 is LGHNA and CDR2 is YNFKEQ. The CDR3 totals 15 residues. V lost 5 bases and J 4 bases, leaving 18 bases between the germline ends. CDR3 DNA sequence: TGTGCCAGCAGCTTTGACGGGGGTACTAGGTACGAGCAGTACTTC. Translating gives CASSFDGGTRYEQYF.

This chain uses TRBV18 with TRBJ1-4, with 8 bases identical to TRBD1. Trimming took 3 bases from V and 5 from J; bases not matched to a gene: 5. Germline CDR1 reads KGHSH; CDR2 reads LQKENI. This CDR3 is built from 15 residues. CDR3 bases: TGTGCCAGCTCACCGCGGGACAGGCTGAATGAAAAACTGTTTTTT. This codes for CASSPRDRLNEKLFF. The complete variable domain, with remaining parts taken from reference TRBV18 and TRBJ1-4, reads NAGVMQNPRHLVRRRGQEARLRCSPMKGHSHVYWYRQLPEEGLKFMVYLQKENIIDESGMPKERFSAEFPKEGPSILRIQQVVRGDSAAYFCASSPRDRLNEKLFFGSGTQLSVL.

The chain couples TRBV7-9 to TRBJ1-1; D not certain. CDR3 length equals 15 residues. V dropped 0 bases and J dropped 6 bases, with 14 bases sitting between them. From germline, CDR1 is SEHNR and CDR2 FQNEAQ (reference sequence). CDR3 DNA: TGTGCCAGCAGCTTAGCGGCCGGGATGTATTCTGAAGCTTTCTTT. Amino acids: CASSLAAGMYSEAFF.

This chain connects TRBV6-9 to TRBJ1-5; weak D call: TRBD1 (5 bases). The ends were cut back, 2 bases at V and 5 bases at J, with 13 bases in the middle. The CDR3 has 15 residues. Germline CDR1 reads MNHGY; CDR2 reads SVAAGI. This CDR3 reads CASSYRGAPYQPQHF. The CDR3, as DNA: TGTGCCAGCAGTTATAGAGGGGCCCCTTATCAGCCCCAGCATTTT.

The V call is TRBV28, the J call TRBJ2-3, with D possibly called TRBD1 or TRBD2 (5 bases each). Trimming cost V 3 bases and J 3 bases, with 22 bases left between them. The length of the CDR3 is 18 residues. The germline CDR1 and CDR2 sequences are MDHEN and SYDVKM. CDR3 in DNA: TGTGCCAGCAGTTTGGGCCAGGGATCCGGGGATTGGACAGATACGCAGTATTTT. It encodes CASSLGQGSGDWTDTQYF.